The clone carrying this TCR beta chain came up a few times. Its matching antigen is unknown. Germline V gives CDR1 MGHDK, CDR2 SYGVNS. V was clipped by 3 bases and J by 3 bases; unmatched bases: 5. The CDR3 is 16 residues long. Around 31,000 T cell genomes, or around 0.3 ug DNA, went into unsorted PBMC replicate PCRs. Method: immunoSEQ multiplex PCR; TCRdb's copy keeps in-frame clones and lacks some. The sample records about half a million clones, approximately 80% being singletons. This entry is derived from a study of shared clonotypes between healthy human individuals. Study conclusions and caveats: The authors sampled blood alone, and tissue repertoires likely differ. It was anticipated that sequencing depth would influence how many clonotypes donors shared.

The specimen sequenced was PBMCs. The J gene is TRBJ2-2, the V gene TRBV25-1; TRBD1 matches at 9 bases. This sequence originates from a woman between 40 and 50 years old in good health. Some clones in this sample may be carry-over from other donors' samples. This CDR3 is CASSDPGQGDTGELFF. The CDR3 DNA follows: TGTGCCAGCAGTGACCCGGGACAGGGAGACACCGGGGAGCTGTTTTTT.